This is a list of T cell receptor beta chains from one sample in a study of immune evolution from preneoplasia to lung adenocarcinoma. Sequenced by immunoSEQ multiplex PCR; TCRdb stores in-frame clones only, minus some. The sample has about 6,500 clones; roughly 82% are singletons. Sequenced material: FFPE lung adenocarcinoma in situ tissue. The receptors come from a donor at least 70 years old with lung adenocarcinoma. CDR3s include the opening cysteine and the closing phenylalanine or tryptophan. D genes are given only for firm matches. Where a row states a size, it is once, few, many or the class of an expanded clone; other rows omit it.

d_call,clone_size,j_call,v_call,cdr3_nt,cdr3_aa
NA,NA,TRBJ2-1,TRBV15,TGTGCCACCAGCGCCACAGGGATAAATAATGAGCAGTTCTTC,CATSATGINNEQFF
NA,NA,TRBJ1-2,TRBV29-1,TGCAGCGTAGGGGGAACCGGGTCTGGCTACACCTTC,CSVGGTGSGYTF
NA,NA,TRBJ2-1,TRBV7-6,TGTGCCAGCAGCCCATCTAGCGCCTTCTACAATGAGCAGTTCTTC,CASSPSSAFYNEQFF
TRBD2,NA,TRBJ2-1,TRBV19,TGTGCCAGTAGTATAGCAGCGGGAGGGAACAATGAGCAGTTCTTC,CASSIAAGGNNEQFF
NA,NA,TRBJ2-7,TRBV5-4,TGTGCCAGCAGCTTGGGGAGAAACGAGCAGTACTTC,CASSLGRNEQYF
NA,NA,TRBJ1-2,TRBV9,TGTGCCAGCAGCGGGACTAGCCGGGGCTACACCTTC,CASSGTSRGYTF
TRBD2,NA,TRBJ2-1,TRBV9,TGTGCCAGCAGCGTAGCGTCTAGCGGGAGCTTCAATGAGCAGTTCTTC,CASSVASSGSFNEQFF
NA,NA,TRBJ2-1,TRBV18,TGTGCCAGCTCACCGCCAAACAGGGATGAAGAGCAGTTCTTC,CASSPPNRDEEQFF
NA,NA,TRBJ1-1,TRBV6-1,TGTGCCGGAAGCGGGGTCACTGAAGCTTTCTTT,CAGSGVTEAFF
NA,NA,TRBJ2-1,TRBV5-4,TGTGCCAGCAGCTTGCCCAAGCCCTCGATAGAGCAGTTCTTC,CASSLPKPSIEQFF
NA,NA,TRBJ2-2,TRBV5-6,TGTGCCAGCAGCTCCTGGGGGGCGAGGAGCACCGGGGAGCTGTTTTTT,CASSSWGARSTGELFF
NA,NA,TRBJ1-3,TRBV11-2,TGTGCCAGCAGCCTCTCCGGGACAGGAAACACCATATATTTT,CASSLSGTGNTIYF
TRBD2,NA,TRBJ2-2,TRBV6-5,TGTGCCAGCGCTAGCGGGAGCAGGAGCACCGGGGAGCTGTTTTTT,CASASGSRSTGELFF
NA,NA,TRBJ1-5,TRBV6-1,TGTGCCAGCAGTGTTATGTCCAATCAGCCCCAGCATTTT,CASSVMSNQPQHF
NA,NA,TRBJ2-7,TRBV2,TGTGCCAGCAGCCTTTACGAGCAGTACTTC,CASSLYEQYF
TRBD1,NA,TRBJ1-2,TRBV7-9,TGTGCCAGCAGCAGGACAGGGGACTATGGCTACACCTTC,CASSRTGDYGYTF
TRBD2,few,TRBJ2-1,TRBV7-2,TGTGCCAGCAGCTTACAAGCGGGAACGGGTAATGAGCAGTTCTTC,CASSLQAGTGNEQFF
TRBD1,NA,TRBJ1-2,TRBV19,TGTGCCAGTAGTAGGACAGGGGGAGACTATGGCTACACCTTC,CASSRTGGDYGYTF
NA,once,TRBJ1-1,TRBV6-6,TGTGCCAGCAGTACAGGGACATCCACTGAAGCTTTCTTT,CASSTGTSTEAFF
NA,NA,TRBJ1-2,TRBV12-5,TGTGCTAGTGGTTTTATTATGGGACACAGCAGCTATGGCTACACCTTC,CASGFIMGHSSYGYTF
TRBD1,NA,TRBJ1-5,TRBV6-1,TGTGCCAGCAGTGAAAGGGGACAGTATAGCAATCAGCCCCAGCATTTT,CASSERGQYSNQPQHF
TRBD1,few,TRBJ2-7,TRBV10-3,TGTGCCACCAGAGAACAGGGGGCTGGGCACGAGCAGTACTTC,CATREQGAGHEQYF
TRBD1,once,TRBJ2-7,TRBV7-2,TGTGCCAGCACCCTTACAGGGGGTGACTCCTACGAGCAGTACTTC,CASTLTGGDSYEQYF
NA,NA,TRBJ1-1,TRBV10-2,TGCGCCAGCAGTACAGGGCGGTACACTGAAGCTTTCTTT,CASSTGRYTEAFF
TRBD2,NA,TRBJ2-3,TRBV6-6,TGTGCCAGCAGTTCCTCGGGAGGAATGACAGATACGCAGTATTTT,CASSSSGGMTDTQYF
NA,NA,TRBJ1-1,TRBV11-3,TGTGCCAGCAGCTTAGGTACTGGGGGCGTTGAAGCTTTCTTT,CASSLGTGGVEAFF
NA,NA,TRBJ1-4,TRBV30,TGTGCCTGGAAAGGGGACCCTCTCGAGGTACTGTTTTTT,CAWKGDPLEVLFF
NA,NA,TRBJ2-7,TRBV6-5,TGTGCCAGCAGTTACAGGAAGGGGCCAGAATACGAGCAGTACTTC,CASSYRKGPEYEQYF
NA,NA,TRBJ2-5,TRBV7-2,TGTGCCAGCAGCTTAGGCAGGGGTCCGGAGACCCAGTACTTC,CASSLGRGPETQYF
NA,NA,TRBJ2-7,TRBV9,TGTGCCAAACCGGACGGACCCTACGAGCAGTACTTC,CAKPDGPYEQYF
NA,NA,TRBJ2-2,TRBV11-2,TGTGCCAGCAGCCCCGGCGGCGTCCGCGGGGAGCTGTTTTTT,CASSPGGVRGELFF
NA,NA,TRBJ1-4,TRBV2,TGTGCCAGCAGTGAACGTTTCAGCTCTGGAAAACTGTTTTTT,CASSERFSSGKLFF
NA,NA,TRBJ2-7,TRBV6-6,TGTGCCAGCAGCCGGGTGGGTGAGGTAGCCTACGAGCAGTACTTC,CASSRVGEVAYEQYF
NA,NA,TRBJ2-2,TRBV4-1,TGCGCCAGCAGCCAACCGGTAAAGGGGACCGGGGAGCTGTTTTTT,CASSQPVKGTGELFF
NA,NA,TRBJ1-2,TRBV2,TGTGCCAGCAGTGCGCGGGGAAATGGCTACACCTTC,CASSARGNGYTF
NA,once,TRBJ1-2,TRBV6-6,TGTGCCAGCAGTTACTCGGAGGAGGGCTACACCTTC,CASSYSEEGYTF
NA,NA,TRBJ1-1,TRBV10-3,TGTGCCATCAGCCAGACATACCTCGGCCTTGAAGCTTTCTTT,CAISQTYLGLEAFF
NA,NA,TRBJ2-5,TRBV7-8,TGTGCCAGCAGCTTAGCGTTACAGGGTGGGGAGACCCAGTACTTC,CASSLALQGGETQYF
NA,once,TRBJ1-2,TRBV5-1,TGCGCCAGCAGCTTGGACAAAAACTATGGCTACACCTTC,CASSLDKNYGYTF
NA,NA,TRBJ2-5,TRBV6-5,TGTGCCAGCAGTCCGCCGAACAGGGCCCAAGAGACCCAGTACTTC,CASSPPNRAQETQYF
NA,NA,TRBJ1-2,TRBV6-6,TGTGCCGTGGGGGGGAGCATCTATGGCTACACCTTC,CAVGGSIYGYTF
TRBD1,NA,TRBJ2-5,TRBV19,TGTGCCAGTAGTATGGCGGACATCAGGGGGCGCGGGATCTACGCCAAAATTCAAGAGACCCAGTACTTC,CASSMADIRGRGIYAKIQETQYF
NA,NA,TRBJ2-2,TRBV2,TGTGCCAGCAGTGAACAGGGGAACACCGGGGAGCTGTTTTTT,CASSEQGNTGELFF
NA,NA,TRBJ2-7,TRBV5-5,TGTGCCAGCAGCCGAGCTTGGGGGATGTCCTACGAGCAGTACTTC,CASSRAWGMSYEQYF
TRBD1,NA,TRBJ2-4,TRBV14,TGTGCCAGCAGCCAACTGGACAGGGGGGGAAACATTCAGTACTTC,CASSQLDRGGNIQYF
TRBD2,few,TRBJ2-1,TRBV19,TGTGCCAGTAGTATTTCAGCGGGAGAGGTCTATGAGCAGTTCTTC,CASSISAGEVYEQFF
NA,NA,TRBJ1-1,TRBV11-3,TGTGCCAGCAGGGGAGACGGTAACACTGAAGCTTTCTTT,CASRGDGNTEAFF
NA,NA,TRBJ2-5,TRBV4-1,TGCGCCAGCAGCCAAGTTAGCGGGACAGGGAAGACCCAGTACTTC,CASSQVSGTGKTQYF
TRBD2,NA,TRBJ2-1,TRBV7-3,TGTGCCAGCAGCGTAAGCGGGGGGAAATTTTACAATGAGCAGTTCTTC,CASSVSGGKFYNEQFF